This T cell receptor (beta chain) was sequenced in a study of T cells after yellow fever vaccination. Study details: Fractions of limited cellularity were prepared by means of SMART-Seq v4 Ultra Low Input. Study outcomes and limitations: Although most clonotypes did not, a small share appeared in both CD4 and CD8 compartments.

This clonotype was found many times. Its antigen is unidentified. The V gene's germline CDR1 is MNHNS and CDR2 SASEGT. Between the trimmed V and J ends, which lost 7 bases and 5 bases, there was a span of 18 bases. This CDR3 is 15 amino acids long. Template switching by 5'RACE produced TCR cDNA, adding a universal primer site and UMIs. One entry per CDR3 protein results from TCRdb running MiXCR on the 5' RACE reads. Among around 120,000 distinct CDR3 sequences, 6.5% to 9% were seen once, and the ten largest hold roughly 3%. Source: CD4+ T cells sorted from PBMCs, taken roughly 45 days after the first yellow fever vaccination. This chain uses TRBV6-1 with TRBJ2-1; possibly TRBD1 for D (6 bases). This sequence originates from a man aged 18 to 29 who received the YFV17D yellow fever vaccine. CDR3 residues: CASTPDRLSHNEQFF. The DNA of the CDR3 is TGTGCCAGCACTCCCGACAGGTTAAGCCACAATGAGCAGTTCTTC.